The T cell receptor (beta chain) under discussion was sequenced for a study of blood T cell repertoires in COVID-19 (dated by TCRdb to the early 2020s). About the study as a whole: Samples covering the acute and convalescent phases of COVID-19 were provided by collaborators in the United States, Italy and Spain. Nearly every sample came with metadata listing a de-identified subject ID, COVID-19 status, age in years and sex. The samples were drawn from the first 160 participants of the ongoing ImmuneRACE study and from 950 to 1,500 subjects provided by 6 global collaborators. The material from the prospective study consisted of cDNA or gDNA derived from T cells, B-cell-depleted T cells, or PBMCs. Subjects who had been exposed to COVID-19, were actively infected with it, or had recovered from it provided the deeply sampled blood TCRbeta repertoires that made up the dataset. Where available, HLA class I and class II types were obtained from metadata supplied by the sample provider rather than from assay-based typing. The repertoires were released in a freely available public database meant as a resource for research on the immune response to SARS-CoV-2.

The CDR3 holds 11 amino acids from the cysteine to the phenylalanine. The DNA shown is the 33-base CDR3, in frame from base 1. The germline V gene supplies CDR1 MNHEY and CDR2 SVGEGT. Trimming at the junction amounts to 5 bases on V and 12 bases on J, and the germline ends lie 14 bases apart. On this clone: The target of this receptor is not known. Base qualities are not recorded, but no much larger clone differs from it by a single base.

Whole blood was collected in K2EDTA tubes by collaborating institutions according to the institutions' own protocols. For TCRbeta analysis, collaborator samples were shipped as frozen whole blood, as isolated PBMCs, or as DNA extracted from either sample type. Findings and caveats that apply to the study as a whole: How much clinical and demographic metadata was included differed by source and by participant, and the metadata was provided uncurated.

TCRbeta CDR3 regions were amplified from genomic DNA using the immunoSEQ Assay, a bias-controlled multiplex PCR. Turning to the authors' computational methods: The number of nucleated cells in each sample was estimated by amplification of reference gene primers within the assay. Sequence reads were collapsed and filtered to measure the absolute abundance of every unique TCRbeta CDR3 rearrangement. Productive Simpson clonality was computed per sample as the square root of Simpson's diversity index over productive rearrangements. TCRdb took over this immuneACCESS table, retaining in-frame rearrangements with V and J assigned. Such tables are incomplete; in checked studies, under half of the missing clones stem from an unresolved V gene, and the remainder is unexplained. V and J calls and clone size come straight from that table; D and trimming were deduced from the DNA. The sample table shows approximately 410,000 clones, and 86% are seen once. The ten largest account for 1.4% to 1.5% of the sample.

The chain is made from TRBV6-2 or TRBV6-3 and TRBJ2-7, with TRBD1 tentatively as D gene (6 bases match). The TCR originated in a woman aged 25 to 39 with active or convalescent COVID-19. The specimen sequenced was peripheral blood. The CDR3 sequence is CASSNGQSRYF. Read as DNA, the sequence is TGTGCCAGCAGTAACGGACAGTCAAGGTACTTC.